This T cell receptor (beta chain) is drawn from a study of blood T cell repertoires in COVID-19. TCRdb keeps only in-frame clones here, not all; method: immunoSEQ multiplex PCR. The table records around 40,000 clones, around 96% of them present only once. Germline CDR1 is WSHSY and CDR2 is SAAADI. The ends were cut back, 2 bases at V and 0 bases at J, with 7 bases in the middle. This CDR3 is 14 amino acids long. Sequencing input: peripheral blood. The chain is built from TRBV10-2 and TRBJ1-2; unclear D gene. The clonotype was recovered from a human donor with active COVID-19. The donor label of this sample is uncertain. The CDR3 here is CASSEAIANYGYTF. As DNA, the CDR3 is TGCGCCAGCAGTGAGGCGATAGCTAACTATGGCTACACCTTC.